The 20 T cell receptor beta chains reported below all come from one sample, sequenced in a study of T cell repertoires in ileal Crohn's disease. Using immunoSEQ multiplex PCR, the repertoire was profiled, and TCRdb retains in-frame clones only, with some absent. The sample consists of approximately 29,000 clones, roughly three quarters of them appearing once. Sequencing used ileal tissue. These receptors came from an adult with Crohn's disease.

The rearrangement links TRBV5-1 to TRBJ2-1; a weak D match, TRBD1 (7 bases). The CDR3 spans 16 residues. V was shortened by 3 bases and J by 7 bases, with 20 bases between the two germline ends. Germline V lookup: CDR1 SGHRS, CDR2 YFSETQ. CDR3 region: CASSSRDSRYLNEQFF. The CDR3 DNA sequence: TGCGCCAGCAGCTCGCGGGACAGTCGCTATCTGAATGAGCAGTTCTTC.

The rearrangement joins TRBV19 to TRBJ1-6; D is perhaps TRBD1 (6 bases). This CDR3 has 16 residues. Germline V CDR1 and CDR2: LNHDA, SQIVND (reference sequence). V lost 2 bases to trimming and J lost 2 bases, with 10 bases between them. The CDR3 region has the DNA TGTGCCAGTAGTATACCGACAGGAACCTATAATTCACCCCTCCACTTT. This translates into CASSIPTGTYNSPLHF.

The genes are TRBV4-3 and TRBJ1-1; D not resolved. With 4 bases removed from V and 0 bases from J, the gap between germline ends came to 12 bases. The CDR3 runs to 15 residues. Germline CDR1 and CDR2: LGHNA and YSLEER. Here the CDR3 reads CASSPRASLNTEAFF. In nucleotides, the CDR3 is TGCGCCAGCAGCCCGAGGGCCAGTCTGAACACTGAAGCTTTCTTT.

This clone was observed a handful of times. This chain links TRBV5-6 with TRBJ1-6; no definite D call. Germline loops: CDR1 SGHDT, CDR2 YYEEEE. The CDR3 covers 14 residues. Trimming pared 0 bases from V and 7 bases from J, leaving 8 bases between. CDR3 amino acids: CASSLEFGNSPLHF. The CDR3, as DNA: TGTGCCAGCAGCTTGGAGTTCGGGAATTCACCCCTCCACTTT.

This chain links TRBV6-6 with TRBJ1-1; TRBD1 matches 8 bases. Germline CDR1 and CDR2: MNHNY and SVGAGI (reference sequence). The trim removed 7 bases at V and 4 bases at J, leaving 8 bases unmatched. There are 14 residues in the CDR3. The CDR3 DNA sequence: TGTGCCAGCACCCCCCAGGGGGCAAGCACTGAAGCTTTCTTT. Encoded protein: CASTPQGASTEAFF.

The V gene is TRBV10-2, the J gene TRBJ2-5; 7 nucleotides match TRBD2. CDR1 is WSHSY, CDR2 SAAADI, per germline. Trimming at V came to 3 bases and at J to 3 bases, leaving 7 bases not matched to a gene. The CDR3 loop spans 15 amino acids. The CDR3 DNA reads TGCGCCAGCAGTGACTCATCGGGGGGTAAAGAGACCCAGTACTTC. Amino acids: CASSDSSGGKETQYF.

This CDR3 reads CASASGGLGGTDTQYF. CDR3 bases: TGCGCCAGCGCTAGCGGGGGCCTAGGGGGCACAGATACGCAGTATTTT. The chain couples TRBV5-1 to TRBJ2-3; 10 nucleotides line up with TRBD2. The CDR3 has 16 amino acids. The germline V gene has CDR1 SGHRS and CDR2 YFSETQ. V gave up 7 bases and J gave up 1 base; unmatched junction bases: 9.

The rearrangement joins TRBV10-2 to TRBJ1-2; 7 positions match TRBD1. Germline CDR1 WSHSY, CDR2 SAAADI. This CDR3 has 13 amino acids. The J segment lost 5 bases and the V segment lost 6 bases, leaving 6 bases of the junction unmatched. CDR3 nucleotide sequence: TGCGCCAGCAGGGGGACAGCTCTTTATGGCTACACCTTC. This sequence encodes CASRGTALYGYTF.

The chain is built from TRBV11-2 and TRBJ2-7, with D tentatively TRBD2 (6 bases). The CDR3 spans 19 residues. Trimming left V 5 bases short and J 0 bases short, with 26 bases between. Germline CDR1 and CDR2: SGHAT and FQNNGV. The CDR3 is CASSTGGHHVPPGSYEQYF. CDR3 coding DNA: TGTGCCAGCAGCACCGGGGGTCACCACGTTCCCCCGGGCTCCTACGAGCAGTACTTC.

The chain combines TRBV7-9 with TRBJ2-3, with D possibly matching TRBD2 (6 bases). V was clipped by 5 bases and J by 6 bases, with 21 bases between them. The germline V gene has CDR1 SEHNR and CDR2 FQNEAQ (reference sequence). The CDR3 extends over 16 amino acids. In nucleotides, the CDR3 is TGTGCCAGCAGCGTTATCATAGCGGTGAGGGTGGATACGCAGTATTTT. This translates into CASSVIIAVRVDTQYF.

V and J are TRBV10-3 and TRBJ2-1, with a possible D match to TRBD2 (6 bases). Trimming removed 10 bases from V and 1 base from J, with 11 bases in between. Germline CDR1 and CDR2: ENHRY and SYGVKD. CDR3 size: 13 residues. The CDR3 protein is CATNGGSYNEQFF. DNA of the CDR3: TGTGCCACCAATGGGGGGTCCTACAATGAGCAGTTCTTC.

V gene TRBV5-1 combines with J gene TRBJ2-3; 7 bases agree with TRBD2. Trimming at V came to 6 bases and at J to 1 base, leaving 11 bases not matched to a gene. Germline CDR1 SGHRS, CDR2 YFSETQ. The length of the CDR3 is 16 residues. The CDR3, as DNA: TGCGCCAGCAACCGATTCAGCGCGGGGGGCACAGATACGCAGTATTTT. It translates to CASNRFSAGGTDTQYF. The variable domain in full, completed from reference TRBV5-1 and TRBJ2-3, reads KAGVTQTPRYLIKTRGQQVTLSCSPISGHRSVSWYQQTPGQGLQFLFEYFSETQRNKGNFPGRFSGRQFSNSRSEMNVSTLELGDSALYLCASNRFSAGGTDTQYFGPGTRLTVL.

This clone was seen a few times. V gene TRBV11-2 combines with J gene TRBJ2-1; D perhaps matches TRBD2 (7 bases). CDR1 and CDR2 (germline): SGHAT, FQNNGV. V was trimmed by 7 bases and J by 4 bases, leaving 14 bases between them. The CDR3 runs to 14 residues. This CDR3 reads CASNERGQYNEQFF. The CDR3 DNA reads TGTGCCAGCAATGAGCGGGGACAATACAATGAGCAGTTCTTC.

There are a few counts of this clone. The V call is TRBV19, the J call TRBJ1-2, with 8 bases aligning to TRBD1. The germline gives CDR1 LNHDA, CDR2 SQIVND (reference sequence). This CDR3 is 13 amino acids long. After removal of 4 bases from V and 8 bases from J, the junction contained 6 bases not matched to a gene. Here the CDR3 reads CASSTSGGGGYTF. The CDR3 nucleotides are TGTGCCAGTAGTACTTCAGGGGGCGGGGGCTACACCTTC. The full variable domain, with the rest looked up from reference TRBV19 and TRBJ1-2, is DGGITQSPKYLFRKEGQNVTLSCEQNLNHDAMYWYRQDPGQGLRLIYYSQIVNDFQKGDIAEGYSVSREKKESFPLTVTSAQKNPTAFYLCASSTSGGGGYTFGSGTRLTVV.

This clone was seen once. V usage is TRBV7-9 and J usage is TRBJ1-6; no reliable D call. CDR1 and CDR2 (germline): SEHNR, FQNEAQ (reference sequence). The CDR3 spans 14 residues. V was trimmed by 1 base and J by 8 bases, leaving 9 bases between them. In nucleotides, the CDR3 is TGTGCCAGCAGCTTAGGCGTGAGTGATTCACCCCTCCACTTT. Protein product: CASSLGVSDSPLHF.

As for this clone: The identical CDR3 is also encoded by other nucleotide sequences in the sample. CDR3 nucleotides: TGCAGTGCCCCGGTCTACTATGGCTACACCTTC. Residues: CSAPVYYGYTF. The chain combines TRBV20-1 with TRBJ1-2, with D unclear. Per germline, CDR1 DFQATT and CDR2 SNEGSKA (reference sequence). The ends were cut back, 6 bases at V and 3 bases at J, with 8 bases in the middle. CDR3 length equals 11 residues.

V is TRBV7-2 and J is TRBJ2-5; the D gene is possibly TRBD2 (7 bases). This CDR3 spans 14 amino acids. CDR1 is SGHTA and CDR2 is FQGNSA in the germline V gene. V was cut by 6 bases and J by 2 bases, with 13 bases left in between. In nucleotides, the CDR3 is TGTGCCAGCAGTCACGGGGGGCCACAAGAGACCCAGTACTTC. This encodes CASSHGGPQETQYF.

The chain recombines TRBV4-3 with TRBJ2-7, with D unresolved. Trimming removed 0 bases at V and 4 bases at J, with 4 bases between. This CDR3 has 12 residues. In germline, CDR1 is LGHNA, CDR2 YSLEER. CDR3 region: CASSQDRYEQYF. CDR3 nucleotides: TGCGCCAGCAGCCAAGACAGATACGAGCAGTACTTC.

This clone was counted only a few times. This chain connects TRBV6-1 to TRBJ2-7; the match to TRBD2 covers 11 bases. CDR3 length: 15 amino acids. The germline CDR1 and CDR2 sequences are MNHNS and SASEGT. Trimming cost V 9 bases and J 2 bases; bases outside gene matches: 9. Written as DNA, the CDR3 is TGTGCCAGTAAAAAATCTAGCGGGGGGACCTACGAGCAGTACTTC. It translates to CASKKSSGGTYEQYF.

CDR3 DNA sequence: TGTGCCATCAGTGAGTCACGGGAGACCCAGTACTTC. Residues: CAISESRETQYF. This chain links TRBV10-3 with TRBJ2-5; D not resolved. CDR1 ENHRY and CDR2 SYGVKD come from the germline V gene. This CDR3 has 12 amino acids. Deletions cut 0 bases from V and 5 bases from J, with 4 bases between.